The 29 T cell receptor beta chains in this list originate from one sample, sequenced in a study of T cells after yellow fever vaccination. TCRdb reprocessed the 5' RACE reads via MiXCR and lists one record per CDR3 protein. The sample shows a few hundred thousand distinct CDR3 sequences, 6.5% to 7.5% of them seen only once. The sample consisted of CD4+ T cells sorted from PBMCs, taken on the day of the yellow fever booster vaccination. These receptors were taken from a man aged 25 to 40 who received the YFV17D yellow fever vaccine.

This clonotype was found a few times. The gene calls are TRBV6-2 or TRBV6-3 and TRBJ2-7; D may correspond to TRBD1 or TRBD2 (5 bases each). Trimming took 6 bases from V and 1 from J, leaving 10 bases between them. This CDR3 spans 13 amino acids. Germline assignment: CDR1 MNHEY and CDR2 SVGEGT. The CDR3 nucleotides are TGTGCCAGCAGGAGGGACGTTTCCTACGAGCAGTACTTC. Translating it yields CASRRDVSYEQYF.

This clonotype was observed a handful of times. The chain carries TRBV13 and TRBJ2-2; D is unresolved. CDR3 length: 15 amino acids. The germline V and J ends were trimmed by 0 bases and 4 bases, with 9 bases remaining between them. The V gene's germline CDR1 is PRHDT and CDR2 FYEKMQ (reference sequence). CDR3 protein: CASSLGGQPTGELFF. In DNA, the CDR3 is TGTGCCAGCAGCTTAGGGGGTCAGCCCACCGGGGAGCTGTTTTTT. Full variable domain (rest looked up from reference TRBV13 and TRBJ2-2): AAGVIQSPRHLIKEKRETATLKCYPIPRHDTVYWYQQGPGQDPQFLISFYEKMQSDKGSIPDRFSAQQFSDYHSELNMSSLELGDSALYFCASSLGGQPTGELFFGEGSRLTVL.

Points on this clonotype: Since a much larger clone is just one base distant, this may be a read error. V and J are TRBV20-1 and TRBJ2-6; a possible D gene is TRBD1 (5 bases). This CDR3 is 15 amino acids long. From germline, CDR1 is DFQATT and CDR2 SNEGSKA (reference sequence). The CDR3 nucleotides read TGCAGTGCTAGAGATGGTCCGACTGGGGCCAACGTCCTGTCTTTC. Translated, it gives CSARDGPTGANVLSF.

This clonotype was detected only a few times. This chain connects TRBV24-1 to TRBJ2-5; D ambiguous. The CDR3 totals 13 residues. V was cut by 2 bases and J by 5 bases, with 8 bases left in between. From germline, CDR1 is KGHDR and CDR2 SFDVKD. CDR3 bases: TGTGCCACCAGTGATTGGCAGAGGGAGACCCAGTACTTC. This codes for CATSDWQRETQYF.

This clonotype was seen many times. This rearrangement joins TRBV18 to TRBJ2-3; maybe TRBD2 (6 bases). This CDR3 spans 18 amino acids. The V and J ends lost 1 base and 2 bases respectively, with 19 bases between them. Germline V gene sequence: CDR1 KGHSH, CDR2 LQKENI. CDR3 sequence: CASSPRPGPSANTDTQYF. In DNA, the CDR3 is TGTGCCAGCTCACCACGCCCTGGGCCTAGCGCAAACACAGATACGCAGTATTTT.

This clonotype was seen ten or more times. The chain carries TRBV5-1 and TRBJ2-3; D unclear. V shed 3 bases and J shed 4 bases, with 18 bases lying between them. This CDR3 comprises 16 residues. The V gene's germline CDR1 is SGHRS and CDR2 YFSETQ. In nucleotides, the CDR3 is TGCGCCAGCAGCTCCGATAGGCTGGGTTCCCCAGATACGCAGTATTTT. Translated: CASSSDRLGSPDTQYF.

This clonotype was seen at least ten times. The genes are TRBV18 and TRBJ1-6; 10 bases match TRBD1. The CDR3 is 14 amino acids. CDR1 is KGHSH, CDR2 LQKENI, per germline. Trimming at V came to 3 bases and at J to 7 bases, leaving 0 bases not matched to a gene. The CDR3 bases are TGTGCCAGCTCACCGGGACAGGGGAATTCACCCCTCCACTTT. Translated: CASSPGQGNSPLHF.

This clonotype was seen repeatedly, ten times or more. The chain is built from TRBV21-1 and TRBJ2-5; the table's TRBD2 call for D was not verified on the DNA. TRBV21-1 is a documented pseudogene. This CDR3 is 18 amino acids long. The CDR3 nucleotides read TGTGCCAGCAGCAAGTCGACTAGCGGGAGGCCATACCAAGAGACCCAGTACTTC. This gives the protein CASSKSTSGRPYQETQYF.

This clonotype was observed many times. The chain couples TRBV18 to TRBJ2-7; the D gene is possibly TRBD2 (6 bases). The CDR3 sequence is 14 residues long. CDR1 is KGHSH and CDR2 is LQKENI in the germline V gene. Trimming stripped 2 bases from V and 3 bases from J, with 11 bases between. CDR3 DNA sequence: TGTGCCAGCTCACCAGAGGGAGGTGACTACGAGCAGTACTTC. The encoded protein is CASSPEGGDYEQYF.

This clonotype was detected a few times. The V and J genes are TRBV20-1 and TRBJ1-3; D gene unclear. The germline V gene encodes CDR1 DFQATT and CDR2 SNEGSKA (reference sequence). The ends were cut back, 2 bases at V and 4 bases at J, with 3 bases in the middle. The CDR3 runs to 11 residues. CDR3 in amino acids: CSARKGNTIYF. In DNA form, the CDR3 reads TGCAGTGCTAGAAAAGGAAACACCATATATTTT.

This clonotype was detected a few times. The chain carries TRBV4-2 and TRBJ2-4; tentatively, D is TRBD2 (6 bases). With 4 bases removed from V and 0 bases from J, the gap between germline ends came to 31 bases. Germline V gene sequence: CDR1 LGHNA, CDR2 YNFKEQ. This CDR3 has 22 residues. This CDR3 is CASSPKKGGITTLSLAKNIQYF. CDR3 DNA sequence: TGTGCCAGCAGCCCCAAAAAGGGAGGTATTACAACCTTATCATTAGCCAAAAACATTCAGTACTTC.

Relative to its sample, this clonotype is medium-sized. The junction and the germline gene differ at one end; a read error may be behind it. This chain links TRBV5-1 with TRBJ2-1, with D tentatively TRBD2 (5 bases). This CDR3 is 15 amino acids long. Germline CDR1 SGHRS, CDR2 YFSETQ. This CDR3 is CASSLSGSSYNEQFF. In nucleotides, the CDR3 is TGTGCCAGCAGCTTATCGGGGAGCTCCTACAATGAGCAGTTCTTC.

This clonotype was counted a few times. The V call is TRBV6-2 or TRBV6-3, the J call TRBJ1-2; TRBD1 matches 10 bases. CDR1 is MNHEY, CDR2 SVGEGT, per germline. This CDR3 has 15 amino acids. After removal of 5 bases from V and 3 bases from J, the junction contained 6 bases not matched to a gene. The DNA for the CDR3 is TGTGCCAGCAGTGGATCCGGGACAGGGGACTATGGCTACACCTTC. Protein: CASSGSGTGDYGYTF.

This clonotype has only one observation. The chain recombines TRBV7-9 with TRBJ2-1; the D is unclear. The CDR3 covers 13 residues. The germline gives CDR1 SEHNR, CDR2 FQNEAQ (reference sequence). V lost 8 bases and J lost 4, with 12 bases in between. CDR3 nucleotide sequence: TGTGCCAGCCGTTGGGCCGCGTACAATGAGCAGTTCTTC. It translates to CASRWAAYNEQFF.

This clonotype was counted only a few times. V usage is TRBV9 and J usage is TRBJ2-7; D is unresolved. The ends were cut back, 7 bases at V and 3 bases at J, with 11 bases in the middle. The germline CDR1 and CDR2 sequences are SGDLS and YYNGEE. The CDR3 has 12 residues. In DNA, the CDR3 is TGTGCCAGCGGATCTTCCGGCTACGAGCAGTACTTC. It yields the protein CASGSSGYEQYF.

J is TRBJ2-7 and V is TRBV5-4, with 8 bases fitting TRBD2. The CDR3 length is 14 residues. The V and J ends lost 9 bases and 3 bases, in that order; junction bases with no gene match: 11. Germline V gene lookup returns CDR1 SGHNT and CDR2 YYREEE (reference sequence). The CDR3 DNA is TGTGCCACCGGGGGGGGGGCCGGCAACTACGAGCAGTACTTC. Its translation is CATGGGAGNYEQYF.

This clonotype showed up just a few times. The V gene is TRBV14, the J gene TRBJ1-1; D remains unclear. The V and J ends lost 6 bases and 1 base respectively, with 9 bases between them. This CDR3 region has 13 residues. Germline CDR1 is SGHDN and CDR2 is FVKESK. CDR3 sequence: CASRLGRNTEAFF. CDR3 coding DNA: TGTGCCAGCAGGCTGGGGAGGAACACTGAAGCTTTCTTT. The full variable domain, completed using reference TRBV14 and TRBJ1-1, is EAGVTQFPSHSVIEKGQTVTLRCDPISGHDNLYWYRRVMGKEIKFLLHFVKESKQDESGMPNNRFLAERTGGTYSTLKVQPAELEDSGVYFCASRLGRNTEAFFGQGTRLTVV.

This clonotype showed up just a few times. The chain links TRBV10-2 to TRBJ2-7, with D perhaps TRBD2 (6 bases). Germline V gene lookup returns CDR1 WSHSY and CDR2 SAAADI. V dropped 6 bases and J dropped 3 bases, with 21 bases sitting between them. The CDR3 sequence is 16 residues long. The DNA of the CDR3 is TGCGCCAGCAGGCCCCGCGGCGGGACGGGAATCTACGAGCAGTACTTC. It specifies CASRPRGGTGIYEQYF.

This clonotype was counted ten times or more. This chain links TRBV4-3 with TRBJ2-3; TRBD2 matches 7 bases. Germline V lookup: CDR1 LGHNA, CDR2 YSLEER. V shed 0 bases and J 2 bases; nucleotides not matched to a gene: 11. The CDR3 length is 18 residues. The CDR3 nucleotides read TGCGCCAGCAGCCAAGAATGGAAGGCGGGGGTTTTCACAGATACGCAGTATTTT. It translates to CASSQEWKAGVFTDTQYF.

This sequence joins TRBV20-1 and TRBJ2-3, with TRBD2 as a possible D gene (5 bases). Trimming removed 3 bases from V and 4 bases from J, with 17 bases in between. In germline, CDR1 is DFQATT, CDR2 SNEGSKA (reference sequence). This CDR3 spans 15 amino acids. CDR3 nucleotide sequence: TGCAGTGCTAGGAGCGGCCAGACGAGCGCAGATACGCAGTATTTT. Translating gives CSARSGQTSADTQYF.

This clonotype was found many times. This chain links TRBV9 with TRBJ2-7; D not certain. The germline CDR1 and CDR2 sequences are SGDLS and YYNGEE. CDR3 length: 13 residues. V lost 0 bases to trimming and J lost 6 bases, with 10 bases between them. In nucleotides, the CDR3 is TGTGCCAGCAGCGTAGACAAGGCAAGCGAGCAGTACTTC. This codes for CASSVDKASEQYF. The full variable domain, with the rest looked up from reference TRBV9 and TRBJ2-7, is DSGVTQTPKHLITATGQRVTLRCSPRSGDLSVYWYQQSLDQGLQFLIQYYNGEERAKGNILERFSAQQFPDLHSELNLSSLELGDSALYFCASSVDKASEQYFGPGTRLTVT.

This clonotype was picked up a small number of times. V is TRBV18 and J is TRBJ2-3; weak D call: TRBD1 (5 bases). V was clipped by 4 bases and J by 3 bases, with 11 bases between them. Germline CDR1 is KGHSH and CDR2 is LQKENI. CDR3 length: 14 amino acids. CDR3 DNA sequence: TGTGCCAGCTCACTTGCGACAGAGACAGATACGCAGTATTTT. This gives the protein CASSLATETDTQYF.

V gene TRBV4-3 combines with J gene TRBJ2-1; D may be TRBD2 (6 bases). This CDR3 is 13 amino acids long. Per the germline V gene, CDR1 is LGHNA and CDR2 is YSLEER. The ends were cut back, 4 bases at V and 8 bases at J, with 12 bases in the middle. CDR3 region: CASSLREMDEQFF. For the CDR3, the DNA is TGCGCCAGCAGCCTACGGGAGATGGATGAGCAGTTCTTC.

The chain employs TRBV20-1 and TRBJ1-2, with 7 positions matching TRBD1. Germline lookup yields CDR1 DFQATT and CDR2 SNEGSKA (reference sequence). The junction had 15 bases not matched to a gene; V was cut back by 1 base and J by 4 bases. This CDR3 is built from 17 residues. This CDR3 is CSARADTGARGPYGYTF. The CDR3 nucleotides read TGCAGTGCTAGAGCCGATACAGGGGCAAGGGGGCCCTATGGCTACACCTTC.

This clonotype was found many times. The rearrangement joins TRBV12-5 to TRBJ2-7, with D uncertain. V gave up 1 base and J gave up 6 bases, with 13 bases separating them. This CDR3 is built from 14 residues. Germline V gene sequence: CDR1 LGHNT, CDR2 FRNRAP. CDR3 in DNA: TGTGCTAGTGGTTTGGCCCGGTCGGACGGCGAGCAGTACTTC. As protein: CASGLARSDGEQYF.

Concerning this clonotype itself: A much larger clonotype is one base distant, so this may be a read error. V and J are TRBV7-8 and TRBJ2-2; 7 nucleotides agree with TRBD1. The CDR3 is 16 residues long. CDR1 and CDR2 (germline): SGHVS, FQNEAQ. The CDR3 region is CDSSLAPGGNTGELFF. The CDR3 DNA reads as TGTGACAGCAGCTTAGCCCCAGGGGGGAACACCGGGGAGCTGTTTTTT.

This chain uses TRBV4-2 with TRBJ2-7; D may be TRBD1 (6 bases). This CDR3 is 13 amino acids long. V lost 8 bases to trimming and J lost 3 bases, with 14 bases between them. Germline CDR1 and CDR2: LGHNA and YNFKEQ. CDR3 nucleotides: TGTGCCAGCGGCGAGGACAGTTACTACGAGCAGTACTTC. Translating gives CASGEDSYYEQYF.

This clonotype was seen many times. The chain recombines TRBV27 with TRBJ2-7, with 9 bases identical to TRBD2. The J segment lost 4 bases and the V segment lost 2 bases, leaving 6 bases of the junction unmatched. Per germline, CDR1 MNHEY and CDR2 SMNVEV (reference sequence). This CDR3 contains 15 residues. The CDR3 bases are TGTGCCAGCAGTTTAGGCGCGGGAGGGCAATACGAGCAGTACTTC. Its protein product is CASSLGAGGQYEQYF.

This sequence joins TRBV24-1 and TRBJ2-3, with a tentative D call TRBD2 (7 bases). Trimming shortened V by 12 bases and J by 1 base, and 19 bases separated the two germline ends. This CDR3 comprises 15 residues. The germline gives CDR1 KGHDR, CDR2 SFDVKD. For the CDR3, the DNA is TGTGCCGCCGCGGGGGCAGGGGATGGCACAGATACGCAGTATTTT. Translating it yields CAAAGAGDGTDTQYF.